This entry concerns a single T cell receptor (beta chain). TCRdb's copy holds only in-frame clones and misses some; the assay was immunoSEQ multiplex PCR. In the table there are about 43,000 clones, less than 90% of which are singletons. Germline CDR1 and CDR2: SGHTA and FQGTGA. The CDR3 totals 14 residues. Trimming stripped 2 bases from V and 6 bases from J, with 12 bases between. This entry comes from a study of blood T cell repertoires in COVID-19. At the level of the study: PBMCs, B-cell-depleted T cells, or T cells were the source of the cDNA or gDNA that made up the material.

The sample comprised peripheral blood. The clonotype originates from a human donor in a cohort sampled during active COVID-19. This sequence joins TRBV7-3 and TRBJ2-3; D is uncertain. The CDR3 DNA is TGTGCCAGCAGCTTAGGTCTAGTCGGCGATACGCAGTATTTT. It codes for CASSLGLVGDTQYF. The entire variable domain, with the rest obtained from reference TRBV7-3 and TRBJ2-3, is as follows: GAGVSQTPSNKVTEKGKYVELRCDPISGHTALYWYRQSLGQGPEFLIYFQGTGAADDSGLPNDRFFAVRPEGSVSTLKIQRTERGDSAVYLCASSLGLVGDTQYFGPGTRLTVL.